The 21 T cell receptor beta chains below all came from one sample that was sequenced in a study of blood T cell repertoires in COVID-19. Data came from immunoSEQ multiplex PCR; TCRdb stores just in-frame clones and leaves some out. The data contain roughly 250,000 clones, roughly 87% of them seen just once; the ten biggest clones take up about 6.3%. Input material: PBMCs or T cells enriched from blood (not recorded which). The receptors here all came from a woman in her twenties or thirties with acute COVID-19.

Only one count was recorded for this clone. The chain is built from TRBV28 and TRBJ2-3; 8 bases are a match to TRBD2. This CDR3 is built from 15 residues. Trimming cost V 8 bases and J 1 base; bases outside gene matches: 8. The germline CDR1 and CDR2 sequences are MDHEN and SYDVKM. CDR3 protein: CASYQAGDRTDTQYF. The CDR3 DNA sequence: TGTGCCAGCTATCAAGCGGGGGACCGCACAGATACGCAGTATTTT.

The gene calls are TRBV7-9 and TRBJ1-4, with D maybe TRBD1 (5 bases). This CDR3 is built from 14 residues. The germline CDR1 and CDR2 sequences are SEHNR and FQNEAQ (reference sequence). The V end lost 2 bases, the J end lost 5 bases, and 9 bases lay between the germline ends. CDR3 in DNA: TGTGCCAGCAGCTTAAAGACAGACAATGAAAAACTGTTTTTT. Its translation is CASSLKTDNEKLFF.

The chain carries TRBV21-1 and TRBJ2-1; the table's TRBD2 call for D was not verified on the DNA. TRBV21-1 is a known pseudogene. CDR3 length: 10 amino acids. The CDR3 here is CATLNNEQFF. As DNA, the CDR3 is TGTGCCACCCTTAACAATGAGCAGTTCTTC.

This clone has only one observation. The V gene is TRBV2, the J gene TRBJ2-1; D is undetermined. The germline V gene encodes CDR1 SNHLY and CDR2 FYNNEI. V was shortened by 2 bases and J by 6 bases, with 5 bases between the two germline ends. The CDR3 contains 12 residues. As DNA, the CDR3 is TGTGCCAGCAGTGAATTCGTCAATGAGCAGTTCTTC. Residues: CASSEFVNEQFF.

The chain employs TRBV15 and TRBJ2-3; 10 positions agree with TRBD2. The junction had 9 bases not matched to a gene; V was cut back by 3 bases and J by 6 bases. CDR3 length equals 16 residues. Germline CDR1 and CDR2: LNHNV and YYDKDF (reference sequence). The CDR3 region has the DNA TGTGCCACCAGCAGGAAACTAGCGGGGTGGCGTGATACGCAGTATTTT. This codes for CATSRKLAGWRDTQYF.

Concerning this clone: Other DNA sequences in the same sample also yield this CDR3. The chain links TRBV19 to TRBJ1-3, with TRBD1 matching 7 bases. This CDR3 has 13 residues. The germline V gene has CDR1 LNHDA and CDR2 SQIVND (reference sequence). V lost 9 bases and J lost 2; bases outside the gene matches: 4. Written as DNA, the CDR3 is TGTGCCAGCAATACAGGGGCTGGAAACACCATATATTTT. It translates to CASNTGAGNTIYF.

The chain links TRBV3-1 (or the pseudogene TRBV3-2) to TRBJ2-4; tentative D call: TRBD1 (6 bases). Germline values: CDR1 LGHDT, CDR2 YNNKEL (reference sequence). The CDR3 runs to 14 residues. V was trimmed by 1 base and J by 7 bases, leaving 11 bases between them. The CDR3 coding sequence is TGTGCCAGCAGCCAAGGGGGAAGGGGGAACATTCAGTACTTC. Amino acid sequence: CASSQGGRGNIQYF.

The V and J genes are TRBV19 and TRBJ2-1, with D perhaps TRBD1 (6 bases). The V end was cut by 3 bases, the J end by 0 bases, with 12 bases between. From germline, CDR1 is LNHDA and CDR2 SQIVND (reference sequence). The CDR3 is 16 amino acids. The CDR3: CASSIRRGGSYNEQFF. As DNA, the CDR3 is TGTGCCAGTAGTATTCGGCGAGGGGGCTCCTACAATGAGCAGTTCTTC.

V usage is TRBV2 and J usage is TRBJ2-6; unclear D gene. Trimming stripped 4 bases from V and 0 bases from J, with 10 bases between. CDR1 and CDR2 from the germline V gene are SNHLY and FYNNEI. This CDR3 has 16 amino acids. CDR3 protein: CASSVGSSSGANVLTF. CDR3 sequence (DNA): TGTGCCAGCAGTGTGGGCAGTAGCTCTGGGGCCAACGTCCTGACTTTC.

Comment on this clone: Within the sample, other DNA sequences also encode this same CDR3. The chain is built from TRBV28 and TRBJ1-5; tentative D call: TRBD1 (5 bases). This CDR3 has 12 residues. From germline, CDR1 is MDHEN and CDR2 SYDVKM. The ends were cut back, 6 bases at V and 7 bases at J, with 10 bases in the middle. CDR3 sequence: CASRQGSQPQHF. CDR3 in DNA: TGTGCCAGCAGGCAGGGAAGCCAGCCCCAGCATTTT.

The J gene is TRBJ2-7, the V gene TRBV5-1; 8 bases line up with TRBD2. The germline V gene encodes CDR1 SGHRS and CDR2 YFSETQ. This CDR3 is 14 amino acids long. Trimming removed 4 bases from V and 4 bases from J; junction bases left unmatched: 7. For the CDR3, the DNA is TGCGCCAGCAGCCCCGGGGGGGGACGGTACGAGCAGTACTTC. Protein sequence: CASSPGGGRYEQYF.

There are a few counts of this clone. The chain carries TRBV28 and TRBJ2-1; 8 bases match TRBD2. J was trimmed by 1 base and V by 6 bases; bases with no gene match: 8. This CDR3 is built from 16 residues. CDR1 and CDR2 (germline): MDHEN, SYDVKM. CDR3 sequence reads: CASSNPGGGSYNEQFF. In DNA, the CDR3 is TGTGCCAGCAGCAACCCTGGCGGGGGGTCCTACAATGAGCAGTTCTTC.

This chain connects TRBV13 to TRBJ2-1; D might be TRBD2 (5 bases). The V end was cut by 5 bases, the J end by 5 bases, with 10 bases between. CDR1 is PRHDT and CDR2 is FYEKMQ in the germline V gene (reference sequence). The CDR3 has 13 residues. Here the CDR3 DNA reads TGTGCCAGCAGCCGCGGGCGCCACAATGAGCAGTTCTTC. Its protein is CASSRGRHNEQFF.

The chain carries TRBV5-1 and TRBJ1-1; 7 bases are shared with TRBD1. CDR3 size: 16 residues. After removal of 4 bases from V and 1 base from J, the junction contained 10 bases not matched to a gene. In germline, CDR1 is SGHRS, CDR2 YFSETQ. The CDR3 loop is CASSPGLGQPNTEAFF. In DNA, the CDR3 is TGCGCCAGCAGCCCCGGGCTGGGACAGCCGAACACTGAAGCTTTCTTT.

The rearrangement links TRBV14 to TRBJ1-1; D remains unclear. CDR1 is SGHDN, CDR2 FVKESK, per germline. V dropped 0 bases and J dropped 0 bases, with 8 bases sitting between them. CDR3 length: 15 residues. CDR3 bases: TGTGCCAGCAGCCAAGATCGGCGGTTGAACACTGAAGCTTTCTTT. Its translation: CASSQDRRLNTEAFF.

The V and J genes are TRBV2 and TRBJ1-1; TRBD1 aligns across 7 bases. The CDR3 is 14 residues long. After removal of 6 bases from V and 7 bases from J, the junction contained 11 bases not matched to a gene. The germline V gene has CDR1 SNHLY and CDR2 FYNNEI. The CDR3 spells CASRGTESGGEAFF. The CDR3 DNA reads TGTGCCAGCAGGGGGACAGAGAGCGGAGGTGAAGCTTTCTTT.

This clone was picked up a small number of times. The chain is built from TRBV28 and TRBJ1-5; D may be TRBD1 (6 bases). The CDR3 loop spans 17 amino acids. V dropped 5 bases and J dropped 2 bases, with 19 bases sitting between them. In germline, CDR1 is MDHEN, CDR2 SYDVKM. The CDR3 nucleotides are TGTGCCAGCAGTCCCCCGGCAGGGGCTGGCGGCAATCAGCCCCAGCATTTT. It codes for CASSPPAGAGGNQPQHF.

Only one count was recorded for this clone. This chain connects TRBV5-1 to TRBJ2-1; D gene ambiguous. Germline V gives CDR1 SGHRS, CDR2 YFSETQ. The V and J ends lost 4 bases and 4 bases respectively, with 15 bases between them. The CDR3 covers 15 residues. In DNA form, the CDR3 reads TGCGCCAGCAGCCTCGAGGATTGGAAATACAATGAGCAGTTCTTC. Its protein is CASSLEDWKYNEQFF.

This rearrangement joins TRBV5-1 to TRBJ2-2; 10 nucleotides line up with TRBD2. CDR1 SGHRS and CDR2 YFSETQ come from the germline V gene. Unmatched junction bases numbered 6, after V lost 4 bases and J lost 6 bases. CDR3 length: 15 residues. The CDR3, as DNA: TGCGCCAGCAGCCCCCAGCGGGGGGGCCCCGGGGAGCTGTTTTTT. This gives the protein CASSPQRGGPGELFF. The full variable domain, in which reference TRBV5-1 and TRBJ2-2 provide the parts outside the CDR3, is KAGVTQTPRYLIKTRGQQVTLSCSPISGHRSVSWYQQTPGQGLQFLFEYFSETQRNKGNFPGRFSGRQFSNSRSEMNVSTLELGDSALYLCASSPQRGGPGELFFGEGSRLTVL.

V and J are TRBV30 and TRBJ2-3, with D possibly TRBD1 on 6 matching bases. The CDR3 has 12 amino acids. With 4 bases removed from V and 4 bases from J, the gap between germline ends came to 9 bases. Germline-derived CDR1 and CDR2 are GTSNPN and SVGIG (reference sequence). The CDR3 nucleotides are TGTGCCTGGAATCAGGGGTCAGATACGCAGTATTTT. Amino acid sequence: CAWNQGSDTQYF.

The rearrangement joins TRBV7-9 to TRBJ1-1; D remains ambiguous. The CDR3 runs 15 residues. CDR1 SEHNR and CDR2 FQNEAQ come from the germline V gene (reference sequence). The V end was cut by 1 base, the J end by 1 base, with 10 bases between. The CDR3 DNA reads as TGTGCCAGCAGCTTAGTGACGGGGAGGAACACTGAAGCTTTCTTT. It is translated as CASSLVTGRNTEAFF.